The 5 T cell receptor beta chains reported below all come from one sample, sequenced in a study of control samples from healthy donors and cancer patients (dated by TCRdb to about 2020). Preparation of the library involved the immunoSEQ multiplex PCR assay. TCRdb obtained this table from immuneACCESS and retained in-frame rearrangements with V and J assigned. These tables miss some clones; where compared with another copy, unresolved V genes account for less than half of the shortfall, and the remainder is unexplained. The table for this sample lists roughly 120,000 clones; less than 95% of them were counted only once. Around 3.6% of the sample rests with the top ten. Input material: blood. The receptors were gathered from a man under 40 in good health.

The genes are TRBV6-5 and TRBJ1-2; 9 bases line up with TRBD1. J lost 7 bases, V lost 4 bases, and 10 bases had no gene match. Germline V lookup: CDR1 MNHEY, CDR2 SVGAGI. The length of the CDR3 is 15 residues. The CDR3 sequence is CASSFSITGGGGYTF. DNA of the CDR3: TGTGCCAGCAGTTTCTCGATTACAGGGGGCGGTGGCTACACCTTC.

The chain recombines TRBV7-9 with TRBJ2-5; possible D gene TRBD1, 5 bases. Between the trimmed V and J ends, which lost 0 bases and 2 bases, there was a span of 10 bases. CDR1 is SEHNR and CDR2 is FQNEAQ in the germline V gene (reference sequence). CDR3 length: 15 residues. CDR3 nucleotides: TGTGCCAGCAGCTTAGCGGGGCAGGGACAAGAGACCCAGTACTTC. It codes for CASSLAGQGQETQYF.

The chain links TRBV9 to TRBJ1-6; 7 bases are shared with TRBD1. Germline V gene lookup returns CDR1 SGDLS and CDR2 YYNGEE. The ends lost 0 bases at V and 7 bases at J; junction bases unmatched: 4. The CDR3 is made up of 15 amino acids. CDR3 region: CASSVEGTENSPLHF. DNA for the CDR3: TGTGCCAGCAGCGTAGAAGGGACAGAAAATTCACCCCTCCACTTT.

The V call is TRBV5-5, the J call TRBJ2-3, with 7 bases that match TRBD1. This CDR3 comprises 14 residues. Germline V gene data show CDR1 as SGHKS and CDR2 as YYEKEE (reference sequence). Trimming cost V 6 bases and J 3 bases; bases outside gene matches: 7. The CDR3, as DNA: TGTGCCAGCAAGAATTCAGGGGGAACAGATACGCAGTATTTT. This gives the protein CASKNSGGTDTQYF. Looking up the rest from reference TRBV5-5 and TRBJ2-3 gives the full variable domain: DAGVTQSPTHLIKTRGQQVTLRCSPISGHKSVSWYQQVLGQGPQFIFQYYEKEERGRGNFPDRFSARQFPNYSSELNVNALLLGDSALYLCASKNSGGTDTQYFGPGTRLTVL.

The CDR3 reads CAWDTRGGSETQYF. The CDR3 DNA reads TGTGCCTGGGACACCCGCGGGGGGTCCGAGACCCAGTACTTC. V gene TRBV30 combines with J gene TRBJ2-5, with 8 nucleotides matching TRBD2. This CDR3 has 14 amino acids. Germline values: CDR1 GTSNPN, CDR2 SVGIG (reference sequence). V shed 5 bases, J shed 5 bases, and the junction held 10 bases outside the gene matches.